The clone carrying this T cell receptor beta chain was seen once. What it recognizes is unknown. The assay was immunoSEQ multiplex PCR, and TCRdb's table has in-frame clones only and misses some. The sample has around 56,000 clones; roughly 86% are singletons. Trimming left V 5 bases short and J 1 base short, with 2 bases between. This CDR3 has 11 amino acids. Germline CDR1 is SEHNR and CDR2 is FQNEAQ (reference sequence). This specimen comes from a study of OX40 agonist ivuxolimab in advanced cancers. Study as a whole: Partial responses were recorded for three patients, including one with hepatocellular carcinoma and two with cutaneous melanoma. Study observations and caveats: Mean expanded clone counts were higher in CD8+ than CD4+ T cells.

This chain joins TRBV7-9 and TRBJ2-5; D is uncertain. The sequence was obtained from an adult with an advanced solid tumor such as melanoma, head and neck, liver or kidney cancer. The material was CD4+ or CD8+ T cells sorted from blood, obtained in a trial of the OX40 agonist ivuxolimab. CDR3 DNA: TGTGCCAGCAGCCTCCAAGAGACCCAGTACTTC. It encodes CASSLQETQYF.